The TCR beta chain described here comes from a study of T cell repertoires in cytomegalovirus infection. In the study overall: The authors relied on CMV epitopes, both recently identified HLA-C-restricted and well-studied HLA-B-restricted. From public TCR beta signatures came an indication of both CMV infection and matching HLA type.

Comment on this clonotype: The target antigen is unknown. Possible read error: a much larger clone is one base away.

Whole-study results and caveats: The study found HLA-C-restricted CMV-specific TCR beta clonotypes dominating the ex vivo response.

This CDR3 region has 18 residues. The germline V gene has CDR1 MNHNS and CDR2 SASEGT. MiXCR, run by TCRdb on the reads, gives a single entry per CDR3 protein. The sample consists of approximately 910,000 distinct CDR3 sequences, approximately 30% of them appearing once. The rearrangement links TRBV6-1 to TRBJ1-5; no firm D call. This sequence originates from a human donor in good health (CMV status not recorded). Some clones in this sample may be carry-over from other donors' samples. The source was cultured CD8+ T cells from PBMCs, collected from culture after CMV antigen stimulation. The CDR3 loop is CASSERNRYYNSNQPHHF. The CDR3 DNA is TGTGCCAGCAGTGAACGCAACCGCTACTATAATAGCAATCAGCCCCATCATTTT.